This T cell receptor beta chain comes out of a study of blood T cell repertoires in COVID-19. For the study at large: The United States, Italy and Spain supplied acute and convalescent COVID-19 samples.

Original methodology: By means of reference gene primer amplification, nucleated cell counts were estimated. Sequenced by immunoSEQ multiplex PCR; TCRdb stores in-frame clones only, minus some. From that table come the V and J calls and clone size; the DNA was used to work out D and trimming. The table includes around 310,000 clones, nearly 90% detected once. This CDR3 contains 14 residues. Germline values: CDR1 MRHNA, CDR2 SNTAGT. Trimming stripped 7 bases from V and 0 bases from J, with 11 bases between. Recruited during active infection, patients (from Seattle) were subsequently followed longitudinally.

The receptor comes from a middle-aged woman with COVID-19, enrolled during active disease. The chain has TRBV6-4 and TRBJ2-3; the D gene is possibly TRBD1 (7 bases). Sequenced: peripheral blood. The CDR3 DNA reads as TGTGCCAGCAAGGAGGGGGCCAGCACAGATACGCAGTATTTT. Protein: CASKEGASTDTQYF.